These 16 T cell receptor beta chains were sequenced from one sample in a study of blood T cell repertoires in COVID-19. Assay: immunoSEQ multiplex PCR; the TCRdb copy retains only in-frame clones and omits some. The sample shows about 40,000 clones, approximately 88% of them seen only once. What was sequenced was peripheral blood. Receptors were obtained from a human donor in a cohort sampled during active COVID-19.

V usage is TRBV9 and J usage is TRBJ2-7, with a tentative D call TRBD1 (6 bases). V shed 0 bases and J shed 0 bases, with 7 bases lying between them. The germline V gene has CDR1 SGDLS and CDR2 YYNGEE. This CDR3 is 14 amino acids long. CDR3 residues: CASSVGTDSYEQYF. In nucleotides, the CDR3 is TGTGCCAGCAGCGTAGGGACAGACTCCTACGAGCAGTACTTC.

The chain employs TRBV28 and TRBJ1-2, with TRBD1 as a possible D gene (6 bases). The germline CDR1 and CDR2 sequences are MDHEN and SYDVKM. The CDR3 length is 14 residues. Trimming removed 3 bases at V and 8 bases at J, with 16 bases between. CDR3 bases: TGTGCCAGCAGTTTGGCCGGGACATCTCGGGGCTACACCTTC. Translated, it gives CASSLAGTSRGYTF.

This sequence joins TRBV7-8 and TRBJ1-1; D gene uncertain. The V end lost 3 bases, the J end lost 1 base, and 12 bases lay between the germline ends. Germline CDR1 and CDR2: SGHVS and FQNEAQ. This CDR3 comprises 15 residues. CDR3 coding DNA: TGTGCCAGCAGCTTCTTCGGGAGAGAGAACACTGAAGCTTTCTTT. Protein sequence: CASSFFGRENTEAFF.

The chain joins TRBV5-5 to TRBJ1-2, with D possibly matching TRBD1 (6 bases). The CDR3 extends over 15 amino acids. CDR1 is SGHKS and CDR2 is YYEKEE in the germline V gene (reference sequence). Trimming took off 0 bases at V and 4 bases at J, with 13 bases between the two ends. The CDR3 region is CASSLESRGAYGYTF. In nucleotides, the CDR3 is TGTGCCAGCAGCTTGGAGTCCAGGGGAGCCTATGGCTACACCTTC. Complete variable domain (other parts from reference TRBV5-5 and TRBJ1-2): DAGVTQSPTHLIKTRGQQVTLRCSPISGHKSVSWYQQVLGQGPQFIFQYYEKEERGRGNFPDRFSARQFPNYSSELNVNALLLGDSALYLCASSLESRGAYGYTFGSGTRLTVV.

The chain carries TRBV30 and TRBJ2-7; maybe TRBD1 (6 bases). The CDR3 loop spans 14 amino acids. V dropped 2 bases and J dropped 5 bases, with 16 bases sitting between them. Germline V CDR1 and CDR2: GTSNPN, SVGIG (reference sequence). The CDR3 DNA sequence: TGTGCCTGGAGTAGGGCAGGGGTCAGGAACGAGCAGTACTTC. This gives the protein CAWSRAGVRNEQYF.

This rearrangement joins TRBV4-1 to TRBJ2-7; 7 bases fit TRBD1. The CDR3 length is 16 residues. CDR1 and CDR2 from the germline V gene are MGHRA and YSYEKL. J gave up 1 base and V 1 base, and 7 bases lay outside the gene matches. The DNA of the CDR3 is TGCGCCAGCAGCCAAGGGGGGACAGTACTATCCTACGAGCAGTACTTC. Its protein product is CASSQGGTVLSYEQYF.

The chain has TRBV9 and TRBJ2-1, with 14 bases fitting TRBD2. CDR1 SGDLS and CDR2 YYNGEE come from the germline V gene. The trim removed 3 bases at V and 1 base at J, leaving 6 bases unmatched. CDR3 length: 18 amino acids. The CDR3 here is CASSAGLAGGGSYNEQFF. CDR3 bases: TGTGCCAGCAGCGCCGGACTAGCGGGAGGTGGGTCCTACAATGAGCAGTTCTTC. Using reference TRBV9 and TRBJ2-1 for the parts outside the CDR3, the full variable domain is DSGVTQTPKHLITATGQRVTLRCSPRSGDLSVYWYQQSLDQGLQFLIQYYNGEERAKGNILERFSAQQFPDLHSELNLSSLELGDSALYFCASSAGLAGGGSYNEQFFGPGTRLTVL.

The V and J genes are TRBV5-1 and TRBJ2-7, with TRBD1 matching 10 bases. Germline-derived CDR1 and CDR2 are SGHRS and YFSETQ. V lost 2 bases, J lost 3 bases, and 2 bases stayed unmatched. The CDR3 has 14 residues. CDR3 coding DNA: TGCGCCAGCAGCTTTGGGACAGGGGTCTACGAGCAGTACTTC. Translated: CASSFGTGVYEQYF.

The chain is built from TRBV5-4 and TRBJ1-4; 8 positions agree with TRBD1. The CDR3 is made up of 14 amino acids. Germline assignment: CDR1 SGHNT and CDR2 YYREEE (reference sequence). Losses at the gene ends were 8 bases for V and 8 bases for J; bases not matched to a gene: 11. CDR3: CASSSGTGGEKLFF. In nucleotides, the CDR3 is TGTGCCAGTTCATCCGGGACAGGAGGCGAAAAACTGTTTTTT.

The chain couples TRBV7-2 to TRBJ1-4; D is possibly TRBD1 (6 bases). The CDR3 totals 17 residues. In germline, CDR1 is SGHTA, CDR2 FQGNSA. Trimming took off 0 bases at V and 8 bases at J, with 19 bases between the two ends. The CDR3 region is CASSLAYAGGREEKLFF. The CDR3 nucleotides read TGTGCCAGCAGCTTAGCGTATGCGGGGGGCCGAGAGGAAAAACTGTTTTTT.

The chain employs TRBV19 and TRBJ2-3, with D hard to call. The CDR3 contains 16 residues. Germline loops: CDR1 LNHDA, CDR2 SQIVND (reference sequence). V was trimmed by 3 bases and J by 7 bases, leaving 20 bases between them. CDR3 coding DNA: TGTGCCAGTAGTATCCCAGCCAGTGGCGCGACTCATACGCAGTATTTT. This sequence encodes CASSIPASGATHTQYF.

The chain uses TRBV7-2 and TRBJ2-2; D remains ambiguous. The CDR3 is made up of 13 amino acids. Germline CDR1 reads SGHTA; CDR2 reads FQGNSA. V shed 4 bases and J shed 3 bases, with 6 bases lying between them. The CDR3 protein is CASSSRHTGELFF. CDR3 in DNA: TGTGCCAGCAGCTCGCGGCACACCGGGGAGCTGTTTTTT.

This clone showed up just once. The rearrangement uses TRBV7-2 and TRBJ1-2; TRBD1 might be the D (6 bases). The CDR3 consists of 14 residues. The germline V gene encodes CDR1 SGHTA and CDR2 FQGNSA. The V gene lost 3 bases and the J gene lost 6 bases, with 14 bases spanning the gap. CDR3 sequence (DNA): TGTGCCAGCAGCTTTTACAGGGTCGAGAATGGCTACACCTTC. Translating it yields CASSFYRVENGYTF.

This clone was observed a handful of times. This sequence joins TRBV6-5 and TRBJ1-1; D may be TRBD1 (5 bases). This CDR3 has 13 amino acids. V shed 7 bases and J shed 1 base, with 10 bases lying between them. The germline V gene has CDR1 MNHEY and CDR2 SVGAGI. The CDR3 here is CASMGLWNTEAFF. As DNA, the CDR3 is TGTGCCAGCATGGGGCTCTGGAACACTGAAGCTTTCTTT.

V usage is TRBV2 and J usage is TRBJ2-7; TRBD1 agrees at 8 bases. This CDR3 comprises 12 residues. Germline V gene sequence: CDR1 SNHLY, CDR2 FYNNEI. V shed 4 bases and J 5 bases; nucleotides not matched to a gene: 1. CDR3 sequence: CASSADRDEQYF. CDR3 bases: TGTGCCAGCAGTGCGGACAGGGACGAGCAGTACTTC.

This chain connects TRBV6-5 to TRBJ1-2; D gene ambiguous. From germline, CDR1 is MNHEY and CDR2 SVGAGI. Deletions cut 5 bases from V and 4 bases from J, with 8 bases between. The CDR3 is made up of 12 amino acids. The chain's CDR3 is CASSTGIYGYTF. The CDR3 nucleotides are TGTGCCAGCAGTACCGGGATCTATGGCTACACCTTC.